The 20 T cell receptor beta chains reported below all come from one sample, sequenced in a study of cytomegalovirus exposure and HLA in healthy donors. A multiplex PCR was run with 60 Vbeta primers and 13 Jbeta primers. Sequencing was performed with immunoSEQ multiplex PCR; in TCRdb, only in-frame clones are kept and a portion is missing. The data hold 150,000 to 200,000 clones, with 80% observed a single time. Sequenced input: PBMCs. These receptors were collected from a woman aged 50 to 65 in good health and CMV-seropositive.

For this clone: The same CDR3 is also encoded by other DNA sequences in this sample. The gene calls are TRBV7-3 and TRBJ2-3, with 8 bases lining up with TRBD2. This CDR3 comprises 15 residues. The germline CDR1 and CDR2 sequences are SGHTA and FQGTGA. The ends lost 2 bases at V and 1 base at J; junction bases unmatched: 2. The CDR3 loop reads CASSLAGGRTDTQYF. The CDR3 DNA reads as TGTGCCAGCAGCTTAGCGGGGGGCCGCACAGATACGCAGTATTTT.

The V call is TRBV27, the J call TRBJ2-3; maybe TRBD2 (7 bases). V dropped 1 base and J dropped 4 bases, with 12 bases sitting between them. This CDR3 contains 15 residues. Germline loops: CDR1 MNHEY, CDR2 SMNVEV (reference sequence). The CDR3 loop reads CASSLWGGPPDTQYF. CDR3 coding DNA: TGTGCCAGCAGTTTATGGGGGGGGCCCCCAGATACGCAGTATTTT.

This clone was seen more than once but under ten times. The chain uses TRBV6-4 and TRBJ1-1; 8 nucleotides align to TRBD1. The CDR3 runs 13 residues. Trimming cost V 6 bases and J 4 bases; bases outside gene matches: 4. Germline CDR1 MRHNA, CDR2 SNTAGT. This chain's CDR3 is CASRGQETTEAFF. CDR3 DNA sequence: TGTGCCAGCAGGGGACAGGAGACCACTGAAGCTTTCTTT.

The V and J genes are TRBV7-2 and TRBJ1-2, with 8 bases lining up with TRBD1. The CDR3 runs 13 residues. Germline CDR1 SGHTA, CDR2 FQGNSA. The junction had 10 bases not matched to a gene; V was cut back by 8 bases and J by 8 bases. The CDR3 loop reads CASEPGTGAGYTF. The CDR3 DNA is TGTGCCAGCGAGCCTGGGACAGGCGCAGGCTACACCTTC.

V and J are TRBV14 and TRBJ2-1, with a possible D match to TRBD1 (6 bases). Germline V CDR1 and CDR2: SGHDN, FVKESK. The V end was cut by 4 bases, the J end by 11 bases, with 9 bases between. The CDR3 contains 11 residues. CDR3 amino acids: CASSPGQQQFF. In DNA, the CDR3 is TGTGCCAGCAGCCCTGGACAGCAGCAGTTCTTC.

The count of this clone is one. This sequence joins TRBV14 and TRBJ2-2, with 7 bases matching TRBD1. The trim removed 2 bases at V and 3 bases at J, leaving 6 bases unmatched. Germline V gives CDR1 SGHDN, CDR2 FVKESK. CDR3 length equals 16 residues. CDR3 amino acids: CASSQRTGADTGELFF. DNA of the CDR3: TGTGCCAGCAGCCAAAGAACAGGGGCGGACACCGGGGAGCTGTTTTTT.

CDR3 DNA: TGTGCCAGCAGCCCGGGACACAACACTGAAGCTTTCTTT. This encodes CASSPGHNTEAFF. This chain links TRBV5-6 with TRBJ1-1; a weak D match, TRBD1 (6 bases). Looked up from germline, CDR1 is SGHDT and CDR2 is YYEEEE. The CDR3 spans 13 residues. Trimming removed 4 bases from V and 2 bases from J, with 9 bases in between.

J is TRBJ2-7 and V is TRBV6-5, with 9 bases lining up with TRBD2. Germline V CDR1 and CDR2: MNHEY, SVGAGI. Unmatched junction bases numbered 9, after V lost 6 bases and J lost 3 bases. CDR3 size: 15 residues. CDR3 protein: CASRQQGLADYEQYF. CDR3 in DNA: TGTGCCAGCAGACAGCAGGGACTAGCTGACTACGAGCAGTACTTC.

The V call is TRBV15, the J call TRBJ2-5; perhaps TRBD2 as D (7 bases). Per the germline V gene, CDR1 is LNHNV and CDR2 is YYDKDF (reference sequence). V shed 2 bases and J shed 5 bases, with 9 bases lying between them. The CDR3 runs 13 residues. CDR3 sequence reads: CATSRRGAETQYF. For the CDR3, the DNA is TGTGCCACCAGCAGACGGGGGGCGGAGACCCAGTACTTC.

This clone was counted a single time. The chain links TRBV7-2 to TRBJ1-6; perhaps TRBD1 as D (5 bases). Germline V lookup: CDR1 SGHTA, CDR2 FQGNSA. V gave up 5 bases and J gave up 11 bases, with 16 bases separating them. The CDR3 consists of 14 residues. CDR3 nucleotide sequence: TGTGCCAGCAGCCTGGGGCAGTCTGAGACACCCCTCCACTTT. Protein product: CASSLGQSETPLHF.

The rearrangement uses TRBV28 and TRBJ2-1, with TRBD2 identical over 10 bases. After removal of 6 bases from V and 8 bases from J, the junction contained 10 bases not matched to a gene. Germline CDR1 is MDHEN and CDR2 is SYDVKM. This CDR3 has 15 residues. The CDR3 region has the DNA TGTGCCAGCAGGGTGAGCGGGAGGGCCAAGGATGAGCAGTTCTTC. It yields the protein CASRVSGRAKDEQFF.

This clone was detected once. The V call is TRBV13, the J call TRBJ2-5; 8 bases line up with TRBD1. This CDR3 has 17 residues. Germline lookup yields CDR1 PRHDT and CDR2 FYEKMQ (reference sequence). V gave up 3 bases and J gave up 5 bases; unmatched junction bases: 14. Here the CDR3 DNA reads TGTGCCAGCAGCTTGGGCTTACTCCAGGGGGCTGGGGAGACCCAGTACTTC. Its protein product is CASSLGLLQGAGETQYF.

The chain recombines TRBV27 with TRBJ1-2; 8 nucleotides line up with TRBD1. CDR1 and CDR2 (germline): MNHEY, SMNVEV (reference sequence). V shed 5 bases and J 3 bases; nucleotides not matched to a gene: 8. The CDR3 spans 15 residues. The CDR3 coding sequence is TGTGCCAGCAGTCTGACAGGGGATAGGTACTATGGCTACACCTTC. Protein sequence: CASSLTGDRYYGYTF.

The rearrangement joins TRBV18 to TRBJ2-1; 9 bases are shared with TRBD1. This CDR3 region has 14 residues. Germline CDR1 reads KGHSH; CDR2 reads LQKENI. The J segment lost 8 bases and the V segment lost 3 bases, leaving 5 bases of the junction unmatched. The DNA for the CDR3 is TGTGCCAGCTCACCTTCAACAGGGGGCTATGAGCAGTTCTTC. Encoded protein: CASSPSTGGYEQFF.

The J gene is TRBJ2-2, the V gene TRBV10-3; 7 positions match TRBD2. The CDR3 runs to 15 residues. The V segment lost 11 bases and the J segment 7 bases; nucleotides outside the gene matches: 16. Per germline, CDR1 ENHRY and CDR2 SYGVKD. The CDR3 DNA follows: TGTGCCTGTCCGGGGGGAATGGTTATTGGCGGGGAGCTGTTTTTT. This gives the protein CACPGGMVIGGELFF.

V usage is TRBV6-5 and J usage is TRBJ2-3, with D possibly matching TRBD2 (6 bases). V gave up 5 bases and J gave up 2 bases, with 14 bases separating them. This CDR3 has 15 amino acids. CDR1 and CDR2 from the germline V gene are MNHEY and SVGAGI. The chain's CDR3 is CASSIWSGSTDTQYF. For the CDR3, the DNA is TGTGCCAGCAGTATATGGAGCGGGTCCACAGATACGCAGTATTTT.

The chain has TRBV4-2 and TRBJ2-1; the D is unclear. Germline CDR1 LGHNA, CDR2 YNFKEQ. The CDR3 sequence is 14 residues long. Trimming left V 0 bases short and J 7 bases short, with 10 bases between. CDR3 sequence: CASSQELMRNEQFF. CDR3 coding DNA: TGTGCCAGCAGCCAAGAGCTAATGAGGAATGAGCAGTTCTTC.

The V and J genes are TRBV7-2 and TRBJ1-2, with unresolved D. CDR1 and CDR2 (germline): SGHTA, FQGNSA. CDR3 length: 14 residues. The V gene lost 0 bases and the J gene lost 3 bases, with 8 bases spanning the gap. DNA of the CDR3: TGTGCCAGCAGCTTAGCAGCACGTGACTATGGCTACACCTTC. Its translation: CASSLAARDYGYTF. Complete variable domain (other parts from reference TRBV7-2 and TRBJ1-2): GAGVSQSPSNKVTEKGKDVELRCDPISGHTALYWYRQSLGQGLEFLIYFQGNSAPDKSGLPSDRFSAERTGGSVSTLTIQRTQQEDSAVYLCASSLAARDYGYTFGSGTRLTVV.

This clone has just a few counts. The CDR3 DNA follows: TGTGCCAGCAGTTTATCGAAGGGGTTCGACCTCAATGAGCAGTTCTTC. Amino acid sequence: CASSLSKGFDLNEQFF. The J gene is TRBJ2-1, the V gene TRBV27, with D possibly TRBD1 on 5 matching bases. This CDR3 is 16 amino acids long. V lost 0 bases and J 6 bases, leaving 15 bases between the germline ends. From germline, CDR1 is MNHEY and CDR2 SMNVEV (reference sequence).

The V gene is TRBV7-9, the J gene TRBJ1-2; D is ambiguous. The germline V gene encodes CDR1 SEHNR and CDR2 FQNEAQ (reference sequence). Trimming took 0 bases from V and 6 from J, leaving 5 bases between them. This CDR3 region has 12 residues. CDR3 in amino acids: CASSLAPDGYTF. The DNA for the CDR3 is TGTGCCAGCAGCTTAGCTCCCGATGGCTACACCTTC.